This T cell receptor (beta chain) is from a study of identical twins. Whole-study findings and limits: Sequences that were beta out-of-frame showed weaker excess twin sharing. Zero-insertion analyses were open to partial confounding by invariant MAIT and iNKT cells.

This CDR3 has 15 amino acids. V shed 5 bases and J 6 bases; nucleotides not matched to a gene: 5. CDR1 is SGHRS, CDR2 YFSETQ, per germline. MiXCR, run by TCRdb on the 5' RACE reads, gives a single entry per CDR3 protein. This sample has about 530,000 distinct CDR3 sequences, with roughly 15% found just once. This clonotype has only a few counts. Its antigen is not known. A further study also used this sample, focusing on yellow fever vaccine responses in identical twins.

The TCR originated in a woman under 30 in good health. The sequenced sample was CD4+ T cells sorted from blood. The rearrangement uses TRBV5-1 and TRBJ2-1; 13 bases are shared with TRBD2. The CDR3 DNA is TGCGCCAGCAGACCGGGACTAGCGGGAACCAATGAGCAGTTCTTC. This encodes CASRPGLAGTNEQFF.